The 20 T cell receptor beta chains below were found in one sample sequenced in a study of blood T cell repertoires in COVID-19. The repertoire was sequenced with immunoSEQ multiplex PCR; TCRdb's copy has only in-frame clones and lacks some. The sample carries under 85,000 clones, 80% to 90% recorded once. What was sequenced was peripheral blood. Source of these receptors: an older man with active or convalescent COVID-19.

V gene TRBV24-1 combines with J gene TRBJ2-3, with 7 bases aligning to TRBD1. Germline values: CDR1 KGHDR, CDR2 SFDVKD. V gave up 5 bases and J gave up 2 bases; unmatched junction bases: 6. This CDR3 region has 15 residues. The CDR3 loop is CATSGKGADTDTQYF. Here the CDR3 DNA reads TGTGCCACCAGTGGAAAGGGGGCCGACACAGATACGCAGTATTTT.

V gene TRBV5-1 combines with J gene TRBJ1-4, with TRBD1 matching 7 bases. With V trimmed by 4 bases and J by 12 bases, 9 bases remained unmatched. The V gene's germline CDR1 is SGHRS and CDR2 YFSETQ. The CDR3 covers 13 residues. CDR3 loop: CASSGSTGTELFF. As DNA, the CDR3 is TGCGCCAGCAGCGGATCAACAGGGACAGAACTGTTTTTT.

For the CDR3, the DNA is TGTGCCAGCAGCTGGGGACAGGGGCGGAACACCGGGGAGCTGTTTTTT. It encodes CASSWGQGRNTGELFF. The chain uses TRBV5-5 and TRBJ2-2; 10 nucleotides align to TRBD1. V was clipped by 3 bases and J by 1 base; unmatched bases: 3. Looked up from germline, CDR1 is SGHKS and CDR2 is YYEKEE (reference sequence). This CDR3 comprises 16 residues.

The chain is built from TRBV28 and TRBJ1-5; TRBD1 matches 8 bases. This CDR3 contains 16 residues. The trim removed 6 bases at V and 5 bases at J, leaving 12 bases unmatched. Germline values: CDR1 MDHEN, CDR2 SYDVKM. The CDR3 bases are TGTGCCAGCAGAGAGGACAGGGCGCCCGTGGATCAGCCCCAGCATTTT. The encoded protein is CASREDRAPVDQPQHF. The entire variable domain, with the rest obtained from reference TRBV28 and TRBJ1-5, is as follows: DVKVTQSSRYLVKRTGEKVFLECVQDMDHENMFWYRQDPGLGLRLIYFSYDVKMKEKGDIPEGYSVSREKKERFSLILESASTNQTSMYLCASREDRAPVDQPQHFGDGTRLSIL.

The chain has TRBV18 and TRBJ1-5; D is unclear. Germline CDR1 and CDR2: KGHSH and LQKENI. Trimming removed 3 bases at V and 0 bases at J, with 6 bases between. The CDR3 length is 14 residues. CDR3 residues: CASSPGGSNQPQHF. The CDR3 DNA is TGTGCCAGCTCACCCGGAGGTAGCAATCAGCCCCAGCATTTT.

The CDR3 loop reads CASSSRWGPGNTIYF. The CDR3 bases are TGTGCCAGCAGTTCCCGGTGGGGGCCTGGAAACACCATATATTTT. The chain recombines TRBV7-2 with TRBJ1-3; weak D call: TRBD1 (6 bases). CDR1 is SGHTA and CDR2 is FQGNSA in the germline V gene. The CDR3 covers 15 residues. Trimming took off 6 bases at V and 2 bases at J, with 14 bases between the two ends.

This clone was observed a single time. CDR3 residues: CASTVFNTGELFF. The CDR3 DNA sequence: TGTGCCAGCACGGTCTTCAACACCGGGGAGCTGTTTTTT. This chain uses TRBV2 with TRBJ2-2; D is unclear. CDR1 SNHLY and CDR2 FYNNEI come from the germline V gene. Between the trimmed V and J ends, which lost 7 bases and 2 bases, there was a span of 8 bases. The CDR3 runs to 13 residues.

The chain carries TRBV25-1 and TRBJ1-1, with 10 bases matching TRBD1. This CDR3 is 14 amino acids long. The V and J ends lost 4 bases and 5 bases, in that order; junction bases with no gene match: 4. CDR1 and CDR2 from the germline V gene are MGHDK and SYGVNS. As DNA, the CDR3 is TGTGCCAGCAGTGGACAGGGGGCGCAGACTGAAGCTTTCTTT. Translated: CASSGQGAQTEAFF. Combining the CDR3 with reference TRBV25-1 and TRBJ1-1 gives the whole variable domain EADIYQTPRYLVIGTGKKITLECSQTMGHDKMYWYQQDPGMELHLIHYSYGVNSTEKGDLSSESTVSRIRTEHFPLTLESARPSHTSQYLCASSGQGAQTEAFFGQGTRLTVV.

The J gene is TRBJ2-7, the V gene TRBV7-2, with D possibly TRBD1 on 5 matching bases. Trimming cost V 5 bases and J 3 bases, with 14 bases left between them. Germline V gene data show CDR1 as SGHTA and CDR2 as FQGNSA. This CDR3 has 14 amino acids. The CDR3, as DNA: TGTGCCAGCAGCCCCCCGCCAGGGCACTACGAGCAGTACTTC. This translates into CASSPPPGHYEQYF.

The rearrangement links TRBV5-4 to TRBJ1-5; D uncertain. V lost 2 bases to trimming and J lost 0 bases, with 15 bases between them. From germline, CDR1 is SGHNT and CDR2 YYREEE (reference sequence). CDR3 size: 17 residues. As DNA, the CDR3 is TGTGCCAGCAGCTTTGGGCCCCCCTCATATAGCAATCAGCCCCAGCATTTT. It is translated as CASSFGPPSYSNQPQHF.

V is TRBV18 and J is TRBJ2-5, with 7 bases fitting TRBD1. J lost 3 bases, V lost 4 bases, and 5 bases had no gene match. Germline V gene sequence: CDR1 KGHSH, CDR2 LQKENI. CDR3 length: 14 amino acids. The CDR3 sequence: CASSQTGFKETQYF. The CDR3 DNA is TGTGCCAGCTCACAGACAGGGTTTAAAGAGACCCAGTACTTC.

The rearrangement joins TRBV7-3 to TRBJ1-4; D is unresolved. Germline CDR1 and CDR2: SGHTA and FQGTGA. The V end lost 1 base, the J end lost 5 bases, and 5 bases lay between the germline ends. The CDR3 runs 13 residues. CDR3 protein: CASSLSENEKLFF. The CDR3 DNA follows: TGTGCCAGCAGCTTAAGCGAGAATGAAAAACTGTTTTTT.

The chain is built from TRBV19 and TRBJ1-2; D unclear. The germline gives CDR1 LNHDA, CDR2 SQIVND (reference sequence). CDR3 length: 14 residues. Trimming removed 6 bases from V and 6 bases from J, with 17 bases in between. The CDR3 here is CASSSLLQLHGYTF. The DNA of the CDR3 is TGTGCCAGTAGCTCTCTCCTACAGTTACATGGCTACACCTTC.

This clone has more than one count but fewer than ten. This chain connects TRBV6-1 to TRBJ2-2, with D maybe TRBD1 (5 bases). Looked up from germline, CDR1 is MNHNS and CDR2 is SASEGT. With 7 bases removed from V and 5 bases from J, the gap between germline ends came to 14 bases. This CDR3 spans 14 amino acids. The CDR3: CASTNGPGTGELFF. In DNA, the CDR3 is TGTGCCAGCACCAACGGGCCAGGGACCGGGGAGCTGTTTTTT.

The CDR3 DNA sequence: TGTGCCAGCAGCCCCCTCGGGGGAGGTAATGAAAAACTGTTTTTT. Its protein product is CASSPLGGGNEKLFF. This rearrangement joins TRBV5-6 to TRBJ1-4, with a tentative D call TRBD1 (5 bases). V dropped 4 bases and J dropped 4 bases, with 14 bases sitting between them. Germline V CDR1 and CDR2: SGHDT, YYEEEE. CDR3 length equals 15 residues.

The rearrangement links TRBV18 to TRBJ2-1, with D possibly matching TRBD1 (6 bases). The length of the CDR3 is 19 residues. From germline, CDR1 is KGHSH and CDR2 LQKENI. V was cut by 0 bases and J by 0 bases, with 18 bases left in between. This CDR3 reads CASSPPRGPGARSYNEQFF. CDR3 DNA sequence: TGTGCCAGCTCACCACCACGGGGACCAGGGGCGCGCTCCTACAATGAGCAGTTCTTC.

This sequence joins TRBV4-3 and TRBJ1-1; tentatively, D is TRBD1 (5 bases). Trimming cost V 0 bases and J 4 bases, with 9 bases left between them. The germline gives CDR1 LGHNA, CDR2 YSLEER. This CDR3 has 14 residues. The CDR3 coding sequence is TGCGCCAGCAGCCAAGATTCAGGGCCCACTGAAGCTTTCTTT. Amino acids: CASSQDSGPTEAFF.

V and J are TRBV23-1 and TRBJ1-4; perhaps TRBD1 as D (5 bases). TRBV23-1 is recorded as an ORF, its role being uncertain. The germline V and J ends were trimmed by 2 bases and 5 bases, with 33 bases remaining between them. The CDR3 consists of 22 residues. CDR3 sequence reads: CASSQNHRETILTGELNEKLFF. The CDR3 DNA reads as TGCGCCAGCAGTCAAAACCATCGGGAGACAATCCTCACGGGGGAATTAAATGAAAAACTGTTTTTT.

V and J are TRBV19 and TRBJ1-1, with D possibly TRBD1 on 5 matching bases. The V and J ends lost 7 bases and 5 bases respectively, with 14 bases between them. The V gene's germline CDR1 is LNHDA and CDR2 SQIVND (reference sequence). CDR3 size: 13 residues. The chain's CDR3 is CASKTQGWTEAFF. CDR3 DNA sequence: TGTGCCAGTAAGACGCAGGGTTGGACTGAAGCTTTCTTT. Supplemented by reference TRBV19 and TRBJ1-1, the full variable domain reads DGGITQSPKYLFRKEGQNVTLSCEQNLNHDAMYWYRQDPGQGLRLIYYSQIVNDFQKGDIAEGYSVSREKKESFPLTVTSAQKNPTAFYLCASKTQGWTEAFFGQGTRLTVV.

The chain combines TRBV6-6 with TRBJ1-5; 7 bases line up with TRBD1. The V gene's germline CDR1 is MNHNY and CDR2 SVGAGI (reference sequence). J lost 3 bases, V lost 5 bases, and 4 bases had no gene match. CDR3 length: 14 residues. The CDR3 region has the DNA TGTGCCAGCAGTACGACAGGGTTCAATCAGCCCCAGCATTTT. This encodes CASSTTGFNQPQHF.